This T cell receptor (beta chain) was identified during a study of regulatory T cells in long-lasting Graves disease. Study-wide points: Persistent cases of Graves' showed reduced TCR diversity relative to newly diagnosed patients.

This sample's time point: newly diagnosed GD, antithyroid drugs for less than 3 months. The TCR library was prepared using RNA isolated from PBMCs. Per the germline V gene, CDR1 is MDHEN and CDR2 is SYDVKM. Trimming stripped 5 bases from V and 5 bases from J, with 23 bases between. CDR3 length: 17 amino acids. Arm-PCR with iRepertoire HTBI primers amplified the CDR3 regions for these TCR beta libraries. One entry per CDR3 protein, called by TCRdb with MiXCR from the multiplex PCR reads. Here the sample spans about 500,000 distinct CDR3 sequences, around 12% being singletons. The sample holds many counts of this clonotype. The antigen is unknown. These data also featured in a second study, about T cells in Graves' hyperthyroidism and ophthalmopathy.

This chain links TRBV28 with TRBJ2-3, with unresolved D. The sequencing used peripheral blood mononuclear cells (PBMCs), collected at new diagnosis, from a patient treated with antithyroid drugs. The receptor comes from a woman in her twenties or thirties with Graves disease. CDR3 loop: CASSPRLGQAVGDTQYF. The CDR3 coding sequence is TGTGCCAGCAGTCCGAGGCTCGGCCAGGCTGTAGGAGATACGCAGTATTTT.